This TCR beta chain was captured by sequencing in a study of blood T cells in healthy people across ages. Points from the study as a whole: PBMCs went unsorted, and a conclusive naive versus antigen-experienced comparison was therefore prevented.

With regard to this clonotype: Its antigen is not identified.

Then a second PCR, running about 6 to 11 cycles, was carried out with a sample-barcoded 5' primer and a J-beta primer mix. Each cDNA molecule was tagged by a template-switch adaptor with 12 random nucleotides. TCRdb redid the calling of the 5' RACE reads with MiXCR, one entry per CDR3 protein. There are some 1 million distinct CDR3 sequences in the sample; under 55% occur only once, and 15% to 20% lies in the top ten. There are 15 residues in the CDR3. Germline trimming cut 3 bases from V and 0 bases from J; bases unmatched to any gene: 5. Germline lookup yields CDR1 DFQATT and CDR2 SNEGSKA (reference sequence).

This sequence originates from a woman in her sixties or seventies in good health. The chain carries TRBV20-1 and TRBJ2-5, with 9 bases fitting TRBD2. Specimen: blood. CDR3 sequence: CSARGTSSYQETQYF. The DNA for the CDR3 is TGCAGTGCTAGGGGGACTAGCAGCTACCAAGAGACCCAGTACTTC.